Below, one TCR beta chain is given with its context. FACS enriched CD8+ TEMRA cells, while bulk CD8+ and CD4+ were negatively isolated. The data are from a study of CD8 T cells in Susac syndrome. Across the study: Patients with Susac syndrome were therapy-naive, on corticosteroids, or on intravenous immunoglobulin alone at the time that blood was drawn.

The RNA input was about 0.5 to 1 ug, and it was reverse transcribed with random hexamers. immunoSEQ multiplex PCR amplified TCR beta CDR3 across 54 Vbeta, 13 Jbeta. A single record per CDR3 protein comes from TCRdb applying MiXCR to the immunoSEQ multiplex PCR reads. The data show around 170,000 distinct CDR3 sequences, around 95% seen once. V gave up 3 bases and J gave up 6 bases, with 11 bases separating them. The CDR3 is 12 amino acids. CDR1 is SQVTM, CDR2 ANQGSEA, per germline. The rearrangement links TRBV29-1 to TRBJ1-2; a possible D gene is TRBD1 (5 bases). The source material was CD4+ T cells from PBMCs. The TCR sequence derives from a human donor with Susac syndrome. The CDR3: CSVDRQGNGYTF. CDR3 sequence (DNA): TGCAGCGTTGATCGGCAGGGAAATGGCTACACCTTC.